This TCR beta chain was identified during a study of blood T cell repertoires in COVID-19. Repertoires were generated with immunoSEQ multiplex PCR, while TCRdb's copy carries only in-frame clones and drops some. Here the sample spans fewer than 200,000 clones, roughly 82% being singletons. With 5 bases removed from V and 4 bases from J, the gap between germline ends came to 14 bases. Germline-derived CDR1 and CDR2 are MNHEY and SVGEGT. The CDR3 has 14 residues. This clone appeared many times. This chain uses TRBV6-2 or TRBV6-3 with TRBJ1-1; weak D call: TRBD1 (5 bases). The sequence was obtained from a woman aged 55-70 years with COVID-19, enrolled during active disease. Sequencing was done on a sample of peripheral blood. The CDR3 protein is CASSTRRGGTEAFF. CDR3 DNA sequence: TGTGCCAGCAGTACTAGGAGGGGAGGCACTGAAGCTTTCTTT.